These 28 T cell receptor beta chains were all obtained from the same sample, sequenced in a study of CD8 T cells in ankylosing spondylitis. TCRdb reanalysed the 5' RACE reads using MiXCR and keeps one entry per CDR3 protein. Seen here are about 42,000 distinct CDR3 sequences, about 4.2% observed once, and the top ten hold under 4.5%. The sample taken for sequencing was blood, either unsorted or a sorted T cell fraction (not recorded which). The receptors originated from a female donor with ankylosing spondylitis or in good health (not recorded which).

Many counts were recorded for this clonotype. This sequence joins TRBV9 and TRBJ1-1; the D is unclear. V was pared by 3 bases and J by 2 bases, with 11 bases between. Per the germline V gene, CDR1 is SGDLS and CDR2 is YYNGEE. This CDR3 is 14 amino acids long. The CDR3 is CASSAYGVNTEAFF. CDR3 nucleotide sequence: TGTGCCAGCAGCGCTTACGGGGTTAACACTGAAGCTTTCTTT.

This clonotype occurred many times. V gene TRBV9 combines with J gene TRBJ1-1, with D maybe TRBD1 (6 bases). The CDR3 contains 15 residues. In germline, CDR1 is SGDLS, CDR2 YYNGEE. V lost 0 bases and J 1 base, leaving 10 bases between the germline ends. DNA for the CDR3: TGTGCCAGCAGCGTAGGGGGCAGGGGGAACACTGAAGCTTTCTTT. Protein: CASSVGGRGNTEAFF. Filled out from reference TRBV9 and TRBJ1-1, the complete variable domain reads DSGVTQTPKHLITATGQRVTLRCSPRSGDLSVYWYQQSLDQGLQFLIQYYNGEERAKGNILERFSAQQFPDLHSELNLSSLELGDSALYFCASSVGGRGNTEAFFGQGTRLTVV.

This clonotype has a count of ten or more. Here the CDR3 DNA reads TGTGCCAGCAGCCCAACAGGAAAAACCCCAACTAATGAAAAACTGTTTTTT. This translates into CASSPTGKTPTNEKLFF. This sequence joins TRBV9 and TRBJ1-4, with D maybe TRBD1 (5 bases). V lost 4 bases and J lost 0, with 16 bases in between. The CDR3 has 17 residues. Germline CDR1 reads SGDLS; CDR2 reads YYNGEE.

This clonotype turned up a few times. The genes are TRBV9 and TRBJ2-5, with no clear D. Germline V lookup: CDR1 SGDLS, CDR2 YYNGEE. The CDR3 contains 14 residues. V lost 0 bases and J 2 bases, leaving 8 bases between the germline ends. In nucleotides, the CDR3 is TGTGCCAGCAGCGTAGCAGACTGGCAAGAGACCCAGTACTTC. Amino acids: CASSVADWQETQYF.

Ten or more counts support this clonotype. The chain uses TRBV9 and TRBJ1-2; a possible D gene is TRBD1 (5 bases). The CDR3 consists of 13 residues. CDR1 is SGDLS, CDR2 YYNGEE, per germline. The V gene lost 3 bases and the J gene lost 1 base, with 7 bases spanning the gap. The CDR3 sequence is CASSETDNYGYTF. The DNA of the CDR3 is TGTGCCAGCAGCGAGACAGATAACTATGGCTACACCTTC. Complete variable domain (other parts from reference TRBV9 and TRBJ1-2): DSGVTQTPKHLITATGQRVTLRCSPRSGDLSVYWYQQSLDQGLQFLIQYYNGEERAKGNILERFSAQQFPDLHSELNLSSLELGDSALYFCASSETDNYGYTFGSGTRLTVV.

This chain joins TRBV9 and TRBJ2-1, with D possibly being TRBD2 (5 bases). The V and J ends lost 4 bases and 4 bases respectively, with 21 bases between them. The CDR3 is 17 amino acids. The germline CDR1 and CDR2 sequences are SGDLS and YYNGEE. The CDR3 DNA sequence: TGTGCCAGCAGCCCTTACGGGGTTCTGACCTTTTACAATGAGCAGTTCTTC. Its translation is CASSPYGVLTFYNEQFF. The whole variable domain, remainder taken from reference TRBV9 and TRBJ2-1, is DSGVTQTPKHLITATGQRVTLRCSPRSGDLSVYWYQQSLDQGLQFLIQYYNGEERAKGNILERFSAQQFPDLHSELNLSSLELGDSALYFCASSPYGVLTFYNEQFFGPGTRLTVL.

This clonotype was found many times. The chain recombines TRBV9 with TRBJ2-1, with 7 bases fitting TRBD1. With 1 base clipped from V and 5 bases from J, the junction kept 12 bases outside the gene matches. The germline V gene encodes CDR1 SGDLS and CDR2 YYNGEE. The CDR3 spans 17 residues. CDR3 coding DNA: TGTGCCAGCAGCGTACGGTATGACAGGGAAGGCGACAATGAGCAGTTCTTC. This codes for CASSVRYDREGDNEQFF.

This clonotype was seen more than once but under ten times. This chain connects TRBV9 to TRBJ2-7; possibly TRBD1 for D (5 bases). Trimming shortened V by 4 bases and J by 6 bases, and 11 bases separated the two germline ends. This CDR3 has 12 residues. Germline V gene sequence: CDR1 SGDLS, CDR2 YYNGEE. CDR3 bases: TGTGCCAGCAGCCGAGACAGTCGCGAGCAGTACTTC. As protein: CASSRDSREQYF.

By its share, this clonotype is medium-sized (0.01 to 0.1%). This chain joins TRBV9 and TRBJ1-1, with D possibly TRBD1 on 5 matching bases. Germline CDR1 and CDR2: SGDLS and YYNGEE. Trimming cost V 0 bases and J 3 bases, with 18 bases left between them. The CDR3 length is 17 residues. CDR3 nucleotide sequence: TGTGCCAGCAGCGTAGATGCCAGGGTGCACCCCGACACTGAAGCTTTCTTT. It codes for CASSVDARVHPDTEAFF.

This clonotype was found many times. V is TRBV9 and J is TRBJ1-6; TRBD1 is a possible D gene (5 bases). The ends were cut back, 4 bases at V and 9 bases at J, with 17 bases in the middle. The CDR3 consists of 15 residues. Per germline, CDR1 SGDLS and CDR2 YYNGEE. CDR3: CASSRTINGGSPLHF. As DNA, the CDR3 is TGTGCCAGCAGCAGGACGATAAACGGGGGTTCACCCCTCCACTTT.

This clonotype was detected ten times or more. The rearrangement uses TRBV9 and TRBJ2-1; D is possibly TRBD2 (6 bases). The CDR3 has 12 amino acids. Germline lookup yields CDR1 SGDLS and CDR2 YYNGEE. Trimming pared 4 bases from V and 10 bases from J, leaving 12 bases between. The CDR3 is CASSFYGGEQFF. For the CDR3, the DNA is TGTGCCAGCAGCTTCTATGGGGGGGAGCAGTTCTTC.

Within the sample, this clonotype is medium-sized. The chain carries TRBV9 and TRBJ1-4, with 7 nucleotides matching TRBD1. After removal of 3 bases from V and 0 bases from J, the junction contained 2 bases not matched to a gene. The CDR3 sequence is 15 residues long. The germline CDR1 and CDR2 sequences are SGDLS and YYNGEE. The CDR3 DNA sequence: TGTGCCAGCAGCGGGGACAGTGCAACTAATGAAAAACTGTTTTTT. Translating gives CASSGDSATNEKLFF. Full variable domain (rest looked up from reference TRBV9 and TRBJ1-4): DSGVTQTPKHLITATGQRVTLRCSPRSGDLSVYWYQQSLDQGLQFLIQYYNGEERAKGNILERFSAQQFPDLHSELNLSSLELGDSALYFCASSGDSATNEKLFFGSGTQLSVL.

This chain uses TRBV9 with TRBJ2-1; no definite D call. V dropped 0 bases and J dropped 5 bases, with 12 bases sitting between them. The CDR3 loop spans 15 amino acids. Germline loops: CDR1 SGDLS, CDR2 YYNGEE. Written as DNA, the CDR3 is TGTGCCAGCAGCGTAGGCGGCAGAGTTGACAATGAGCAGTTCTTC. Residues: CASSVGGRVDNEQFF.

In this sample, this clonotype turned up many times. This chain uses TRBV9 with TRBJ2-3; 8 nucleotides align to TRBD1. The CDR3 spans 15 residues. The trim removed 3 bases at V and 0 bases at J, leaving 3 bases unmatched. The germline V gene has CDR1 SGDLS and CDR2 YYNGEE. The chain's CDR3 is CASSARDRSTDTQYF. CDR3 nucleotides: TGTGCCAGCAGCGCCCGGGACAGGAGCACAGATACGCAGTATTTT.

Many counts were recorded for this clonotype. CDR3 amino acids: CASSATYPYTDTQYF. CDR3 nucleotides: TGTGCCAGCAGCGCCACTTATCCTTACACAGATACGCAGTATTTT. J is TRBJ2-3 and V is TRBV9; D unresolved. CDR1 and CDR2 from the germline V gene are SGDLS and YYNGEE. With 3 bases removed from V and 2 bases from J, the gap between germline ends came to 13 bases. The CDR3 is 15 residues long. Variable domain in full (rest from reference TRBV9 and TRBJ2-3): DSGVTQTPKHLITATGQRVTLRCSPRSGDLSVYWYQQSLDQGLQFLIQYYNGEERAKGNILERFSAQQFPDLHSELNLSSLELGDSALYFCASSATYPYTDTQYFGPGTRLTVL.

The table lists this clonotype with many counts. The chain carries TRBV12-3 or TRBV12-4 and TRBJ2-7; weak D call: TRBD2 (6 bases). The CDR3 is 19 amino acids. Trimming left V 4 bases short and J 1 base short, with 26 bases between. CDR3 residues: CASSSTRESGTHRSYEQYF. In nucleotides, the CDR3 is TGTGCCAGCAGTTCTACCCGCGAATCTGGGACTCACCGTTCCTACGAGCAGTACTTC.

The table lists this clonotype with a few counts. The V gene is TRBV18, the J gene TRBJ2-1, with TRBD2 as a possible D gene (6 bases). V was pared by 1 base and J by 3 bases, with 16 bases between. The germline V gene encodes CDR1 KGHSH and CDR2 LQKENI. The CDR3 extends over 17 amino acids. CDR3 DNA sequence: TGTGCCAGCTCACCACTCGCTAGCGAGGCTAACTACAATGAGCAGTTCTTC. Amino acid sequence: CASSPLASEANYNEQFF.

This clonotype was picked up many times. V usage is TRBV23-1 and J usage is TRBJ2-3; possible D gene TRBD1, 5 bases. TRBV23-1 is given ORF status, its function remaining uncertain. V dropped 2 bases and J dropped 1 base, with 22 bases sitting between them. The CDR3 spans 19 residues. In DNA form, the CDR3 reads TGCGCCAGCAGTCAAATGGGGAATGTAATTTGGGGCCGCACAGATACGCAGTATTTT. Its protein product is CASSQMGNVIWGRTDTQYF.

Within the sample, this clonotype is medium-sized (0.01 to 0.1%). This chain links TRBV21-1 with TRBJ1-5. TRBV21-1 is annotated as a pseudogene. This CDR3 is 15 amino acids long. The chain's CDR3 is CASSKAGPTRFSQHF. The CDR3, as DNA: TGTGCCAGCAGCAAAGCGGGGCCTACACGCTTTTCACAGCATTTT.

At least ten counts were recorded for this clonotype. The chain combines TRBV9 with TRBJ2-3; TRBD2 agrees at 12 bases. The CDR3 extends over 18 amino acids. Germline V gene sequence: CDR1 SGDLS, CDR2 YYNGEE. Germline trimming cut 3 bases from V and 2 bases from J; bases unmatched to any gene: 10. In DNA, the CDR3 is TGTGCCAGCAGCGCCAGACTAGCGGGGGACCCAATCACAGATACGCAGTATTTT. Its translation is CASSARLAGDPITDTQYF.

This rearrangement joins TRBV9 to TRBJ2-2; 7 nucleotides match TRBD2. The CDR3 is made up of 17 amino acids. CDR1 and CDR2 (germline): SGDLS, YYNGEE. Unmatched junction bases numbered 11, after V lost 4 bases and J lost 2 bases. The CDR3 region is CASSPQETSSNTGELFF. The CDR3 DNA is TGTGCCAGCAGCCCACAAGAGACTAGCTCCAACACCGGGGAGCTGTTTTTT.

There are many counts of this clonotype. CDR3 sequence: CASSVEGTYGYTF. The CDR3 DNA sequence: TGTGCCAGCAGCGTAGAGGGGACCTATGGCTACACCTTC. The J gene is TRBJ1-2, the V gene TRBV9; weak D call: TRBD1 (5 bases). Trimming removed 0 bases at V and 4 bases at J, with 7 bases between. The CDR3 contains 13 residues. Per germline, CDR1 SGDLS and CDR2 YYNGEE. Looking up the rest from reference TRBV9 and TRBJ1-2 gives the full variable domain: DSGVTQTPKHLITATGQRVTLRCSPRSGDLSVYWYQQSLDQGLQFLIQYYNGEERAKGNILERFSAQQFPDLHSELNLSSLELGDSALYFCASSVEGTYGYTFGSGTRLTVV.

This clonotype was detected only a few times. The DNA for the CDR3 is TGTGCCAGCAGCGTAGGTACAGGAGATTACTACGAGCAGTACTTC. The encoded protein is CASSVGTGDYYEQYF. V and J are TRBV9 and TRBJ2-7; tentative D call: TRBD1 (5 bases). CDR3 length: 15 amino acids. CDR1 SGDLS and CDR2 YYNGEE come from the germline V gene. Trimming cost V 0 bases and J 3 bases, with 13 bases left between them.

This clonotype was seen many times. The chain carries TRBV9 and TRBJ2-1; possibly TRBD1 for D (7 bases). Germline CDR1 is SGDLS and CDR2 is YYNGEE. The CDR3 is 16 residues long. V was shortened by 0 bases and J by 3 bases, with 13 bases between the two germline ends. The CDR3 sequence: CASSVAGGGFYNEQFF. The CDR3 nucleotides read TGTGCCAGCAGCGTAGCAGGGGGAGGTTTCTACAATGAGCAGTTCTTC. The full variable domain, with the rest looked up from reference TRBV9 and TRBJ2-1, is DSGVTQTPKHLITATGQRVTLRCSPRSGDLSVYWYQQSLDQGLQFLIQYYNGEERAKGNILERFSAQQFPDLHSELNLSSLELGDSALYFCASSVAGGGFYNEQFFGPGTRLTVL.

This clonotype was detected ten times or more. The V gene is TRBV9, the J gene TRBJ1-2; D is unresolved. Germline loops: CDR1 SGDLS, CDR2 YYNGEE. CDR3 length: 13 amino acids. V lost 0 bases, J lost 6 bases, and 9 bases lay in between. As DNA, the CDR3 is TGTGCCAGCAGCGTAGACTTTTTGGATGGCTACACCTTC. Translating it yields CASSVDFLDGYTF.

This clonotype was counted ten times or more. The V call is TRBV4-2, the J call TRBJ2-1, with 10 bases lining up with TRBD2. V dropped 4 bases and J dropped 9; count of bases not matched to a gene: 9. The CDR3 sequence is 15 residues long. Germline V CDR1 and CDR2: LGHNA, YNFKEQ. CDR3 in amino acids: CASSRNDSGGSEQFF. CDR3 nucleotide sequence: TGTGCCAGCAGCCGGAACGATAGCGGGGGGTCTGAGCAGTTCTTC.

This clonotype was detected many times. The chain is built from TRBV9 and TRBJ1-2; 7 positions agree with TRBD1. Per the germline V gene, CDR1 is SGDLS and CDR2 is YYNGEE. With 4 bases clipped from V and 3 bases from J, the junction kept 12 bases outside the gene matches. The CDR3 extends over 16 amino acids. The CDR3 spells CASSPRTGGNYYGYTF. The DNA of the CDR3 is TGTGCCAGCAGCCCTCGGACAGGAGGCAATTACTATGGCTACACCTTC.

This clonotype was observed many times. Possible read error: a much larger clone is one base away. This rearrangement joins TRBV9 to TRBJ1-2, with a tentative D call TRBD1 (5 bases). V lost 0 bases and J 10 bases, leaving 13 bases between the germline ends. Germline V lookup: CDR1 SGDLS, CDR2 YYNGEE. This CDR3 is 13 amino acids long. The CDR3 coding sequence is TGTGCCAGCAGCGTAGAGGGGTTCGGTGCCTACACCTTC. This sequence encodes CASSVEGFGAYTF.